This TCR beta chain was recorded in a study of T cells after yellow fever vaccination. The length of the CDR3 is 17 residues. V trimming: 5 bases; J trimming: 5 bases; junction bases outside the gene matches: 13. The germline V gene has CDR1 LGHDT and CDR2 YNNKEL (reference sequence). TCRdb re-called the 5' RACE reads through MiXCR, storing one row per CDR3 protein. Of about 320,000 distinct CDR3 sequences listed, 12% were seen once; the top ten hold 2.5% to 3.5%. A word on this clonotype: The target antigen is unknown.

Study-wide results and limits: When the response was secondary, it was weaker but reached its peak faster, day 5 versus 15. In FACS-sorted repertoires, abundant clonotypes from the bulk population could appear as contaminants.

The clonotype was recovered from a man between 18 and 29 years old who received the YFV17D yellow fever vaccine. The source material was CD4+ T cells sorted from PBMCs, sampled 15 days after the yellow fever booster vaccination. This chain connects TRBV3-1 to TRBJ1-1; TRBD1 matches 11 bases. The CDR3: CASSAGTGGPSRTEAFF. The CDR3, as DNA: TGTGCCAGCAGCGCCGGGACAGGGGGACCGAGCCGGACTGAAGCTTTCTTT.